The TCR beta chain under discussion was sequenced for a study of blood T cell repertoires in COVID-19. Study overall: In each case, the material was cDNA or gDNA derived from T cells, B-cell-depleted T cells, or PBMCs.

Per the study methods: It was from reference gene primer amplification that nucleated cell counts were estimated. The table came from immunoSEQ multiplex PCR; TCRdb's copy has only in-frame clones and leaves some out. D and trimming were read from the DNA, whereas the V and J calls and clone size are those reported in that table. Here the sample spans about 58,000 clones, about nine tenths being singletons. This sequence was found in a woman between 55 and 75 years old with active COVID-19. The material sequenced was peripheral blood.

The CDR3 nucleotides read TGTGCCATCAGTGATAGGGTAGCGGGGGGTAACGAGCAGTACTTC. Protein sequence: CAISDRVAGGNEQYF. V and J are TRBV10-3 and TRBJ2-7; 10 bases map to TRBD2. The V gene's germline CDR1 is ENHRY and CDR2 SYGVKD. The V and J ends lost 3 bases and 5 bases, in that order; junction bases with no gene match: 7. The CDR3 runs to 15 residues.